This T cell receptor (beta chain) is drawn from a study of shared clonotypes between healthy human individuals (dated by TCRdb to 2018 to 2021). Looking at the study overall: The cohort included a few men and a couple of women between 18 and 49 years of age. Per donor, three plates each were used for CD4 naive and CD4 memory, two for CD8 naive, and one for CD8 memory. The study deeply sequenced blood TCR repertoires of about five healthy adults to estimate repertoire size and the extent of clonotype sharing between individuals. To increase sequencing depth and limit assay-specific biases, different laboratories used diverse techniques to prepare libraries and sequence TCR repertoires. Between about 0.9 and 10 billion PBMCs per donor were obtained by leukapheresis. The paper as a whole reports these results and caveats: The genetic and exposure-history diversity represented was limited by the small number of donors. Only blood was sampled, and tissue TCR repertoires likely differ from those in blood. Estimated clonotype richness was generally larger for naive than for memory subsets. When several donors were compared, the shared fraction of clonotypes was around 4.6% for naive CD4, about 4% for naive CD8, about 2.5% for memory CD4, and roughly 0.43% for memory CD8. Compared with non-shared clonotypes, the clonotypes found in all four sorted-subset donors had higher generation probabilities. Rarefaction of sorted-subset datasets indicated incomplete sequencing despite the large sequencing depth. Based on pairwise subsampling, the degree of clonotype sharing among donors was expected to be affected by sequencing depth.

The donors were healthy, HIV-negative adults with no recently reported acute infections or vaccinations. Only Caucasian adults living in Nashville, Tennessee, USA were represented among the donors. CD4+ T cells were enriched by magnetic negative selection, after which naive cells were positively selected on CD45RA and the negative fraction was taken as the memory subset. Blood was obtained by leukapheresis, after which PBMCs were separated by Ficoll-Histopaque density gradient centrifugation and cryopreserved in liquid nitrogen vapor phase. Analytical flow cytometry was used to check the purity and quantity of every magnetically sorted T cell population. From each sorted fraction, genomic DNA was isolated and quantified by UV absorbance on a Nanodrop 2000c. The sample holds many counts of this clone. Its antigen has not been determined. Base qualities are not at hand, and no much larger clone is one base apart.

TCR CDR3 regions were amplified from genomic DNA by multiplex PCR using the deep immunoSEQ assay. Extracted genomic DNA from each cell subset was spread evenly across all wells of several immunoSEQ 96-well plates, with each plate serving as a replicate. For sorted subsets, about 0.2 ug genomic DNA, equal to 25,000 to 35,000 T cell genomes, was loaded into each replicate PCR. The purified libraries were quantified using a Qubit 3.0 fluorometer, sized with a Bioanalyzer 2100, and then quantified again using the KAPA Library Quantification kit. Each immunoSEQ 96-well plate was sequenced on its own single-read 150-cycle Illumina NextSeq 550 flow cell. Per the original workflow: The immunoSEQ output contained only junctional sequences without quality scores, so filtering could not match that applied to full-length reads. Sequences were annotated with PyIR, a Python wrapper for IgBLAST v1.9, using IMGT germline references to assign V/J genes and CDR3. Reads with weak V/J assignments (E-value above 1e-6), missing CDR3, stop codons, out-of-frame junctions, or ambiguous translated residues were removed. A V3J clonotype was defined by an identical inferred V gene, J gene, and CDR3 amino acid sequence. Percentage overlap between repertoires was computed as shared unique clonotypes divided by the size of the smaller repertoire. Repertoire richness was assessed with RTK rarefaction, the Chao1 estimator, and Recon v2.1 estimates of unobserved clonotypes. For all TCRbeta clonotypes obtained by the gDNA method from several donors, generation probabilities were computed with OLGA. TCRdb's version of the immuneACCESS table is confined to in-frame rearrangements and falls short of the full clone set. An unresolved V gene accounts for under half of the shortfall where checked; the remainder is of unknown origin. That table furnishes V, J and clone size, whereas the DNA furnished D and trimming. The sample table lists approximately 720,000 clones, around 72% of them with a count of one. The leading ten clones occupy about 1.8% of the sample.

The germline V gene (reference sequence) gives CDR1 as MNHEY and CDR2 as SMNVEV. Taken from cysteine to phenylalanine, the CDR3 has 15 residues. The sequence is cut down to CDR3 DNA, 45 bases in frame from base 1. V is cut by 3 bases and J by 2 bases, and the space between the germline ends is 13 bases. The TCR sequence derives from a woman in her twenties or thirties in good health. The sequenced sample consisted of memory CD4+ T cells sorted from blood. This specimen's cell subset or site label, interpreted: CD45RA-negative fraction. The chain was built from TRBV27 and TRBJ2-5; TRBD1 could be the D gene, as 5 bases match. The nucleotide sequence is TGTGCCAGCAGTTTCGGAGTAGGACAACAAGAGACCCAGTACTTC. It translates to CASSFGVGQQETQYF.